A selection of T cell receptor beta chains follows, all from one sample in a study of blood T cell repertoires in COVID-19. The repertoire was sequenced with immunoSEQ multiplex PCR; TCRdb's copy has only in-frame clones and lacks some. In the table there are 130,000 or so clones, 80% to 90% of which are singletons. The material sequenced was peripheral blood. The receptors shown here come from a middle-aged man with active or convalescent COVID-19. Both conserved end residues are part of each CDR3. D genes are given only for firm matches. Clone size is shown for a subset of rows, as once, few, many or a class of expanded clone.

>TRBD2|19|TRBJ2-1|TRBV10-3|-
CAISEPGLAGLTSYNEQFF
TGTGCCATCAGTGAGCCGGGACTAGCGGGATTAACGTCCTACAATGAGCAGTTCTTC
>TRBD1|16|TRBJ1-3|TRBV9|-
CASSRRQGGSGNTIYF
TGTGCCAGCAGCCGAAGACAGGGGGGCTCTGGAAACACCATATATTTT
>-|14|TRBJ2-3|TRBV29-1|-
CSVMTRSVLNTQYF
TGCAGCGTTATGACTAGATCGGTTCTAAATACGCAGTATTTT
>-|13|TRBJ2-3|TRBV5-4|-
CASSLQITDTQYF
TGTGCCAGCAGCTTACAGATCACAGATACGCAGTATTTT
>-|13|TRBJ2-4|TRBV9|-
CASSVVDSGNQYF
TGTGCCAGCAGCGTAGTCGACTCAGGGAATCAGTACTTC
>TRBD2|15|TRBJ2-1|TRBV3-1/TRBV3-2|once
CASSHSGRSYNEQFF
TGTGCCAGCAGCCATAGCGGGAGGTCCTACAATGAGCAGTTCTTC
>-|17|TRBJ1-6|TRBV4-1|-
CASSQDSVGLYNSPLHF
TGCGCCAGCAGCCAAGATTCGGTCGGACTATATAATTCACCCCTCCACTTT
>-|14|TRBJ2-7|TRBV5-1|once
CASSGGALVNEQYF
TGCGCCAGCAGCGGGGGGGCGCTTGTTAACGAGCAGTACTTC
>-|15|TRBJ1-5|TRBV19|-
CASSMGQIPNQPQHF
TGTGCCAGTAGTATGGGACAAATCCCCAATCAGCCCCAGCATTTT
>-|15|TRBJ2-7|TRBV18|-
CASSPAGAKSYEQYF
TGTGCCAGCTCACCAGCAGGGGCCAAATCCTACGAGCAGTACTTC